This TCR beta chain appears in the sequencing data of a study of Graves' ophthalmopathy and Graves' hyperthyroidism. Findings and limits, study-wide: A majority of expanded thyroid clonotypes exceeding 0.001 frequency were likewise present in blood.

The CDR3 is 11 amino acids. Germline V lookup: CDR1 MNHNS, CDR2 SASEGT. Between the trimmed V and J ends, which lost 4 bases and 1 base, there was a span of 1 base. RNA served as the template for amplifying TCR beta CDR3 regions. Second-round multiplex PCR followed a first-round RT-PCR using HTBI primers. TCRdb analysed the multiplex PCR reads with MiXCR anew, one entry per CDR3 protein. The sample lists about 400,000 distinct CDR3 sequences; 21% were seen once. As for this clonotype: The antigen is not known.

The diagnosis was founded upon clinical symptoms, serum thyroxine, TRAb, thyroid ultrasound and orbital computed tomography. The TCR was taken from a woman younger than 35 with stable Graves' hyperthyroidism. Source material: peripheral blood. J is TRBJ1-2 and V is TRBV6-1; D is unclear. The CDR3 sequence is CASSVNYGYTF. The CDR3 nucleotides read TGTGCCAGCAGTGTTAACTATGGCTACACCTTC.